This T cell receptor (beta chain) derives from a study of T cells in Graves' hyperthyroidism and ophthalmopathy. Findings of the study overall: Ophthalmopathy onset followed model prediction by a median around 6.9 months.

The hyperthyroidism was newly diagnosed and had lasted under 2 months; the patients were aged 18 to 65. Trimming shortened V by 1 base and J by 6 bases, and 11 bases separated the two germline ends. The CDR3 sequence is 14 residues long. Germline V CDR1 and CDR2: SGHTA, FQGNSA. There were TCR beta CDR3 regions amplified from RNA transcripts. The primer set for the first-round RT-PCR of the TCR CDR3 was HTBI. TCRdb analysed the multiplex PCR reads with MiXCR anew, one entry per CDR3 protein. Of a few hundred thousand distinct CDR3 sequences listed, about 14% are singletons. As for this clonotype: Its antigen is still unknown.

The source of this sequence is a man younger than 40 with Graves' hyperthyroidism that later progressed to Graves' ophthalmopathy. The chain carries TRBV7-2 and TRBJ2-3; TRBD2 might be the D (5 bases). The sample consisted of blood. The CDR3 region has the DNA TGTGCCAGCAGCTTAGAACTAGTGTTCGATACGCAGTATTTT. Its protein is CASSLELVFDTQYF.